The next 21 T cell receptor beta chains were all read from a single sample in a study of blood T cell repertoires in COVID-19 (dated by TCRdb to the early 2020s). Library generation was performed with the immunoSEQ multiplex PCR assay. Drawn from immuneACCESS, this table holds only the in-frame rearrangements with V and J called that TCRdb kept. Clones are partly lost; checked studies trace under half to an unresolved V gene and leave the rest unexplained. Recorded for this sample are 200,000 to 300,000 clones; 84% of them occurred a single time. The top ten clones comprise under 5% of the sample. Sequenced: peripheral blood. The source is a man in his fifties with acute or convalescent COVID-19.

This clone was counted between two and nine times. The V call is TRBV3-1 (or the pseudogene TRBV3-2), the J call TRBJ2-3; TRBD2 aligns across 13 bases. J was trimmed by 5 bases and V by 0 bases; bases with no gene match: 8. Germline values: CDR1 LGHDT, CDR2 YNNKEL (reference sequence). The CDR3 is 18 amino acids. Written as DNA, the CDR3 is TGTGCCAGCAGCCAAGACCCTGGACTAGCGGGAGTTGGAGATACGCAGTATTTT. Its protein product is CASSQDPGLAGVGDTQYF.

This chain links TRBV5-4 with TRBJ2-5, with 16 bases identical to TRBD2. CDR3 length: 17 amino acids. Germline CDR1 is SGHNT and CDR2 is YYREEE (reference sequence). J was trimmed by 4 bases and V by 3 bases; bases with no gene match: 6. In DNA form, the CDR3 reads TGTGCCAGCAGCTCCGGGACTAGCGGGAGGGCCCGAGAGACCCAGTACTTC. This encodes CASSSGTSGRARETQYF. Drawing the rest from reference TRBV5-4 and TRBJ2-5, the complete variable domain is ETGVTQSPTHLIKTRGQQVTLRCSSQSGHNTVSWYQQALGQGPQFIFQYYREEENGRGNFPPRFSGLQFPNYSSELNVNALELDDSALYLCASSSGTSGRARETQYFGPGTRLLVL.

The V call is TRBV15, the J call TRBJ1-4; TRBD1 matches 8 bases. Germline CDR1 LNHNV, CDR2 YYDKDF (reference sequence). The CDR3 totals 15 residues. The ends lost 2 bases at V and 3 bases at J; junction bases unmatched: 2. The CDR3 DNA reads as TGTGCCACCAGCAGACAGGGGGCGGCTAATGAAAAACTGTTTTTT. Its translation is CATSRQGAANEKLFF.

This chain uses TRBV5-5 with TRBJ2-1; 7 nucleotides agree with TRBD2. The trim removed 1 base at V and 4 bases at J, leaving 5 bases unmatched. The germline CDR1 and CDR2 sequences are SGHKS and YYEKEE (reference sequence). The CDR3 has 15 amino acids. The CDR3, as DNA: TGTGCCAGCAGCTTGAGCGGGGTGGCTTACAATGAGCAGTTCTTC. The encoded protein is CASSLSGVAYNEQFF.

J is TRBJ1-5 and V is TRBV19; D call uncertain. The CDR3 totals 14 residues. Trimming took off 0 bases at V and 10 bases at J, with 13 bases between the two ends. Germline assignment: CDR1 LNHDA and CDR2 SQIVND (reference sequence). The CDR3 DNA sequence: TGTGCCAGTAGTATAGATCGGGTTGGAGGCCCCCAGCATTTT. Protein product: CASSIDRVGGPQHF.

V gene TRBV6-5 combines with J gene TRBJ2-7; TRBD2 aligns across 7 bases. CDR3 size: 16 residues. Trimming removed 0 bases from V and 1 base from J; junction bases left unmatched: 6. The V gene's germline CDR1 is MNHEY and CDR2 SVGAGI. Written as DNA, the CDR3 is TGTGCCAGCAGTTACTCGAGAGCGGGGTCATCCTACGAGCAGTACTTC. Residues: CASSYSRAGSSYEQYF.

J is TRBJ2-7 and V is TRBV6-5; D is possibly TRBD1 (5 bases). In germline, CDR1 is MNHEY, CDR2 SVGAGI. The V and J ends lost 8 bases and 2 bases respectively, with 16 bases between them. There are 14 residues in the CDR3. The CDR3 coding sequence is TGTGCCAGCCAGGTCCTCCTGGGGCCCTACGAGCAGTACTTC. This codes for CASQVLLGPYEQYF.

V and J are TRBV5-8 and TRBJ2-2; D may be TRBD2 (6 bases). Germline V gives CDR1 SGHTS, CDR2 YDEGEE. Trimming took 5 bases from V and 4 from J, leaving 15 bases between them. CDR3 length: 15 residues. The CDR3 sequence is CASSRLAVGTGELFF. The CDR3 nucleotides read TGTGCCAGCAGTCGGTTAGCGGTGGGCACCGGGGAGCTGTTTTTT.

The chain couples TRBV2 to TRBJ1-3, with D uncertain. Trimming left V 6 bases short and J 4 bases short, with 19 bases between. This CDR3 contains 16 residues. CDR1 and CDR2 from the germline V gene are SNHLY and FYNNEI. In DNA, the CDR3 is TGTGCCAGCAGGACCACTGAGTGGGGAGTCGGAAACACCATATATTTT. Its translation is CASRTTEWGVGNTIYF.

The gene calls are TRBV28 and TRBJ2-7, with D possibly matching TRBD2 (6 bases). Trimming pared 5 bases from V and 7 bases from J, leaving 21 bases between. This CDR3 has 15 residues. CDR1 is MDHEN, CDR2 SYDVKM, per germline. The CDR3: CASSLTGTSSPEQYF. CDR3 nucleotide sequence: TGTGCCAGCAGTCTCACCGGGACTTCCTCCCCAGAGCAGTACTTC.

The V gene is TRBV3-1 (or the pseudogene TRBV3-2), the J gene TRBJ1-2; D is uncertain. The ends were cut back, 0 bases at V and 8 bases at J, with 16 bases in the middle. Germline V gene lookup returns CDR1 LGHDT and CDR2 YNNKEL (reference sequence). The length of the CDR3 is 15 residues. Here the CDR3 DNA reads TGTGCCAGCAGCCAAGATTTGCGGGATTTAGGGGGCTACACCTTC. Translated, it gives CASSQDLRDLGGYTF.

In DNA form, the CDR3 reads TGTGCCAGCAGCAAACAGGGTTCGGACACTGAAGCTTTCTTT. Protein: CASSKQGSDTEAFF. The gene calls are TRBV27 and TRBJ1-1; weak D call: TRBD1 (6 bases). Germline values: CDR1 MNHEY, CDR2 SMNVEV (reference sequence). There are 14 residues in the CDR3. Trimming took off 6 bases at V and 3 bases at J, with 14 bases between the two ends.

The CDR3 sequence: CAWKTGPGDTIYF. In DNA, the CDR3 is TGTGCCTGGAAAACGGGGCCGGGGGACACCATATATTTT. The rearrangement links TRBV30 to TRBJ1-3; D possibly corresponds to TRBD1 (5 bases). Germline-derived CDR1 and CDR2 are GTSNPN and SVGIG (reference sequence). Trimming cost V 4 bases and J 8 bases, with 15 bases left between them. This CDR3 contains 13 residues. Complete variable domain (other parts from reference TRBV30 and TRBJ1-3): SQTIHQWPATLVQPVGSPLSLECTVEGTSNPNLYWYRQAAGRGLQLLFYSVGIGQISSEVPQNLSASRPQDRQFILSSKKLLLSDSGFYLCAWKTGPGDTIYFGEGSWLTVV.

This clone was detected once. V and J are TRBV6-5 and TRBJ2-2, with D perhaps matching TRBD1 (6 bases). V was trimmed by 4 bases and J by 6 bases, leaving 9 bases between them. Germline CDR1 is MNHEY and CDR2 is SVGAGI. This CDR3 spans 13 amino acids. CDR3 amino acids: CASSSQGAGELFF. CDR3 sequence (DNA): TGTGCCAGCAGTTCACAGGGTGCCGGGGAGCTGTTTTTT.

This chain's CDR3 is CASSYGRSPLHF. The CDR3 DNA reads TGTGCCAGCAGTTACGGGCGTTCACCCCTCCACTTT. The genes are TRBV6-5 and TRBJ1-6; no reliable D call. Trimming left V 2 bases short and J 9 bases short, with 5 bases between. The CDR3 is 12 residues long. Per the germline V gene, CDR1 is MNHEY and CDR2 is SVGAGI.

V usage is TRBV5-4 and J usage is TRBJ1-4; a weak D match, TRBD1 (5 bases). The germline CDR1 and CDR2 sequences are SGHNT and YYREEE (reference sequence). V lost 2 bases and J lost 6, with 14 bases in between. There are 15 residues in the CDR3. This CDR3 is CASSLTQDPDEKLFF. CDR3 nucleotides: TGTGCCAGCAGCTTAACACAGGACCCGGATGAAAAACTGTTTTTT.

The gene calls are TRBV7-8 and TRBJ2-5; D is perhaps TRBD1 (6 bases). CDR1 and CDR2 from the germline V gene are SGHVS and FQNEAQ. The CDR3 extends over 15 amino acids. V was pared by 0 bases and J by 2 bases, with 10 bases between. As DNA, the CDR3 is TGTGCCAGCAGCTTAGCGGGGGCCCCTCAAGAGACCCAGTACTTC. Translation gives CASSLAGAPQETQYF.

The genes are TRBV3-1 (or the pseudogene TRBV3-2) and TRBJ2-3; 9 bases line up with TRBD1. Germline CDR1 reads LGHDT; CDR2 reads YNNKEL (reference sequence). The V and J ends lost 5 bases and 3 bases, in that order; junction bases with no gene match: 9. The CDR3 is 16 amino acids. This CDR3 is CASSFPPGTGTDTQYF. As DNA, the CDR3 is TGTGCCAGCAGCTTTCCCCCCGGGACAGGGACAGATACGCAGTATTTT.

J is TRBJ1-1 and V is TRBV28; TRBD1 is a possible D gene (5 bases). This CDR3 is built from 13 residues. Germline CDR1 reads MDHEN; CDR2 reads SYDVKM. V was shortened by 8 bases and J by 5 bases, with 15 bases between the two germline ends. The CDR3 DNA is TGTGCCAGCCTGGCAGGAGGGGTGACTGAAGCTTTCTTT. Translated, it gives CASLAGGVTEAFF.

V usage is TRBV27 and J usage is TRBJ2-7; possibly TRBD1 for D (6 bases). The V and J ends lost 3 bases and 0 bases respectively, with 15 bases between them. CDR1 MNHEY and CDR2 SMNVEV come from the germline V gene (reference sequence). CDR3 length: 16 residues. CDR3 in DNA: TGTGCCAGCAGTTTCCGGGTGACAGGATCCTCCTACGAGCAGTACTTC. Its protein product is CASSFRVTGSSYEQYF.

As regards this clone: The junction departs from the called germline gene at one end, perhaps through a read error. The gene calls are TRBV19 and TRBJ1-1; maybe TRBD1 (6 bases). Germline-derived CDR1 and CDR2 are LNHDA and SQIVND (reference sequence). This CDR3 is 16 amino acids long. The CDR3 sequence: CASNIGRGVLNTEAFF. CDR3 sequence (DNA): TGTGCCAGTAATATAGGCAGGGGCGTCTTGAACACTGAAGCTTTCTTT. Drawing the rest from reference TRBV19 and TRBJ1-1, the complete variable domain is DGGITQSPKYLFRKEGQNVTLSCEQNLNHDAMYWYRQDPGQGLRLIYYSQIVNDFQKGDIAEGYSVSREKKESFPLTVTSAQKNPTAFYLCASNIGRGVLNTEAFFGQGTRLTVV.